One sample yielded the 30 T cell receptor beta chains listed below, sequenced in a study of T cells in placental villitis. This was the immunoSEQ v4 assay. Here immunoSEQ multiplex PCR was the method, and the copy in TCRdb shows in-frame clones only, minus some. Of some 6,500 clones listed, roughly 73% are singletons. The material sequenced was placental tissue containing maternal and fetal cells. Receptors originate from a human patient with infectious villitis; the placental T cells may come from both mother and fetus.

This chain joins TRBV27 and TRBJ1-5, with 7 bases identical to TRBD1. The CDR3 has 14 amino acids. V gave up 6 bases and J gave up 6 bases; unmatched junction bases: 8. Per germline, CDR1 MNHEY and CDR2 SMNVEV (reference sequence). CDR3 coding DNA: TGTGCCAGCAGCTACGAGGGGGCAGTTCAGCCCCAGCATTTT. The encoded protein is CASSYEGAVQPQHF.

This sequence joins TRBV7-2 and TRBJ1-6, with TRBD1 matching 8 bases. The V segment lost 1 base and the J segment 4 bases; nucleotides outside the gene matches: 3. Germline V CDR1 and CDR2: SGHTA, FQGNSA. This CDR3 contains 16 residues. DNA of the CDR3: TGTGCCAGCAGCTTAGGGACAGGGATATATAATTCACCCCTCCACTTT. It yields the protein CASSLGTGIYNSPLHF. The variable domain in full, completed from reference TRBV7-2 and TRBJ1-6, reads GAGVSQSPSNKVTEKGKDVELRCDPISGHTALYWYRQSLGQGLEFLIYFQGNSAPDKSGLPSDRFSAERTGGSVSTLTIQRTQQEDSAVYLCASSLGTGIYNSPLHFGNGTRLTVT.

The CDR3 here is CASSPSESWSYEQYF. DNA for the CDR3: TGTGCCAGCTCACCCAGTGAGTCTTGGTCCTACGAGCAGTACTTC. V and J are TRBV18 and TRBJ2-7; unclear D gene. The CDR3 covers 15 residues. Germline V gene data show CDR1 as KGHSH and CDR2 as LQKENI. V lost 3 bases and J lost 1, with 13 bases in between.

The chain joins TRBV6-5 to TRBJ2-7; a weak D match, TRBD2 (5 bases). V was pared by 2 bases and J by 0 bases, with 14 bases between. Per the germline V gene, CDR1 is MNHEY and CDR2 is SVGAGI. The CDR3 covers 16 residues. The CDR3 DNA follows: TGTGCCAGCAGTTACGGCGGGTCGGGGAGCTCCTACGAGCAGTACTTC. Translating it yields CASSYGGSGSSYEQYF.

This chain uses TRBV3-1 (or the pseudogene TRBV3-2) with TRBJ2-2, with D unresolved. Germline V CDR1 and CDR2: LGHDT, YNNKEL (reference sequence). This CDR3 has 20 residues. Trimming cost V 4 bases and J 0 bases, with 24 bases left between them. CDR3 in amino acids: CASSPTWRHQKPTNTGELFF. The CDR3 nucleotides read TGTGCCAGCAGCCCCACGTGGAGACACCAAAAACCCACGAACACCGGGGAGCTGTTTTTT.

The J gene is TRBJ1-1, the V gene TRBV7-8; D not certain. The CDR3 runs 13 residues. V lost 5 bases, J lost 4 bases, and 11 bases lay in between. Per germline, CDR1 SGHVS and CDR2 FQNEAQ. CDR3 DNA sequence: TGTGCCAGCAGCCCCTTTGGAGTCACTGAAGCTTTCTTT. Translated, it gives CASSPFGVTEAFF.

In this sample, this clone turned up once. CDR3 nucleotide sequence: TGTGCCAGCAGGAATAACCAGGCGGGGACAGGGATAAAACTGTTTTTT. Amino acid sequence: CASRNNQAGTGIKLFF. The chain joins TRBV25-1 to TRBJ1-4; 9 bases align to TRBD1. The CDR3 consists of 16 residues. Germline assignment: CDR1 MGHDK and CDR2 SYGVNS. The V and J ends lost 6 bases and 10 bases, in that order; junction bases with no gene match: 15. The whole variable domain, remainder taken from reference TRBV25-1 and TRBJ1-4, is EADIYQTPRYLVIGTGKKITLECSQTMGHDKMYWYQQDPGMELHLIHYSYGVNSTEKGDLSSESTVSRIRTEHFPLTLESARPSHTSQYLCASRNNQAGTGIKLFFGSGTQLSVL.

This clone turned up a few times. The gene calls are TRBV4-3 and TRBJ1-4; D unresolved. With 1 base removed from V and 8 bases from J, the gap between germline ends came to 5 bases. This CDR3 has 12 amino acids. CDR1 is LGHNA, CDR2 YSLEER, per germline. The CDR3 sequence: CASSQVEEKLFF. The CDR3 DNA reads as TGCGCCAGCAGCCAAGTAGAAGAAAAACTGTTTTTT.

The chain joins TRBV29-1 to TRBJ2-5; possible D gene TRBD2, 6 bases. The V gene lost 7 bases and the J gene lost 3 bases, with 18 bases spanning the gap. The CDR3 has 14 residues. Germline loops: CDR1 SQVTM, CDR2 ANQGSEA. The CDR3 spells CSAARASDKETQYF. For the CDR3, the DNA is TGCAGCGCGGCCCGGGCTAGCGATAAAGAGACCCAGTACTTC.

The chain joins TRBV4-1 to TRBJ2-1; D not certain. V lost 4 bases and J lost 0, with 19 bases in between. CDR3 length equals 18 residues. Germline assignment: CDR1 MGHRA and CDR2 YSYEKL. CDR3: CASSPPGGGTSSYNEQFF. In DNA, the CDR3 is TGCGCCAGCAGCCCACCCGGCGGCGGAACGAGCTCCTACAATGAGCAGTTCTTC.

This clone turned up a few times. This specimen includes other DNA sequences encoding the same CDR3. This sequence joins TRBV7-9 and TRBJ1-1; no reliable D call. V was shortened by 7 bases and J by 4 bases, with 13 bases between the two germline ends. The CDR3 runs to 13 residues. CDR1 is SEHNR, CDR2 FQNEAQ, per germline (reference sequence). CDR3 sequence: CASTPGSSTEAFF. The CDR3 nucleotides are TGTGCCAGCACCCCGGGGAGTAGCACTGAAGCTTTCTTT.

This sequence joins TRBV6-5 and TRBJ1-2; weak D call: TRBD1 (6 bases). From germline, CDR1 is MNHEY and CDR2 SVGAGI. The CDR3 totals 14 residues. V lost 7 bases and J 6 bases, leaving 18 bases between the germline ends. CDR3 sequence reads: CASKMGRGIDGYTF. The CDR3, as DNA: TGTGCCAGCAAGATGGGCAGGGGAATCGATGGCTACACCTTC.

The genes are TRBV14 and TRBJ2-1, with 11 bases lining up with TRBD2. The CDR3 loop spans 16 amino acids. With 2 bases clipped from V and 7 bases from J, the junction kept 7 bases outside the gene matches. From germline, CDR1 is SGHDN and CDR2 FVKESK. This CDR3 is CASSQLLAGGGNEQFF. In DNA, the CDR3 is TGTGCCAGCAGCCAACTCCTAGCGGGGGGTGGGAATGAGCAGTTCTTC. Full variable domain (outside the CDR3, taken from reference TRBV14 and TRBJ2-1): EAGVTQFPSHSVIEKGQTVTLRCDPISGHDNLYWYRRVMGKEIKFLLHFVKESKQDESGMPNNRFLAERTGGTYSTLKVQPAELEDSGVYFCASSQLLAGGGNEQFFGPGTRLTVL.

CDR3 sequence: CASSLKQGISGNTIYF. The CDR3 DNA reads TGTGCCAGCAGTTTAAAACAGGGGATCTCTGGAAACACCATATATTTT. This sequence joins TRBV27 and TRBJ1-3; TRBD1 matches 7 bases. This CDR3 is built from 16 residues. Per germline, CDR1 MNHEY and CDR2 SMNVEV (reference sequence). With 2 bases clipped from V and 0 bases from J, the junction kept 4 bases outside the gene matches.

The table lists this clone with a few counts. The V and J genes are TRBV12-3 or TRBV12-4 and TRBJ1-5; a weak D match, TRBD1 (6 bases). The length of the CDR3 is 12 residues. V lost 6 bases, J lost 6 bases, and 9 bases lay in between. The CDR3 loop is CASRQGFQPQHF. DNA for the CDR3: TGTGCCAGCAGACAGGGTTTTCAGCCCCAGCATTTT.

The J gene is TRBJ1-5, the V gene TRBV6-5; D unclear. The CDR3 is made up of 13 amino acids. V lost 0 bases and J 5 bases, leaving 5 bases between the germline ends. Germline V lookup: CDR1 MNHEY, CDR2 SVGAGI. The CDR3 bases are TGTGCCAGCAGTTACTCCTCAGATCAGCCCCAGCATTTT. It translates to CASSYSSDQPQHF.

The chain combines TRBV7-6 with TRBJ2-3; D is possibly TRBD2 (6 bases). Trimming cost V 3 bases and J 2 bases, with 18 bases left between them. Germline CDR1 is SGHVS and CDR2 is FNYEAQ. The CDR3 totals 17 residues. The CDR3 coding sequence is TGTGCCAGCAGCTTTAGGCGCTGGGGAGGAGTCACAGATACGCAGTATTTT. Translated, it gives CASSFRRWGGVTDTQYF.

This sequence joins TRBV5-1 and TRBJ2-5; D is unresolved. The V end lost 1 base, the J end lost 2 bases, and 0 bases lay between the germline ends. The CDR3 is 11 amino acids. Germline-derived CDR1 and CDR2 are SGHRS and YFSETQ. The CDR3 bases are TGCGCCAGCAGCTTGCAAGAGACCCAGTACTTC. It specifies CASSLQETQYF.

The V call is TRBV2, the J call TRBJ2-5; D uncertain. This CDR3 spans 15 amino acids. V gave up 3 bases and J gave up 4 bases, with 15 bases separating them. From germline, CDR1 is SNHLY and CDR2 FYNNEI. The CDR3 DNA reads TGTGCCAGCAGTGACGTGGGGATCTACGGAGAGACCCAGTACTTC. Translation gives CASSDVGIYGETQYF.

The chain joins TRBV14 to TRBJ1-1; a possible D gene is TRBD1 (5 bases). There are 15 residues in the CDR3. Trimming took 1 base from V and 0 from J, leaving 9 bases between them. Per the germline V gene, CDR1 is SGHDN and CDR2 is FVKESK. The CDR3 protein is CASSQVRGMNTEAFF. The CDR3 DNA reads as TGTGCCAGCAGCCAAGTTAGGGGTATGAACACTGAAGCTTTCTTT.

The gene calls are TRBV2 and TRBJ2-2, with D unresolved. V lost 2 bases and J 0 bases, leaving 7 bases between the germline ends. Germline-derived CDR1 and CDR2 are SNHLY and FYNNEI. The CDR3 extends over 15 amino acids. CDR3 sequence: CASSEWITNTGELFF. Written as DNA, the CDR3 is TGTGCCAGCAGTGAATGGATCACGAACACCGGGGAGCTGTTTTTT.

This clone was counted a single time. The CDR3 region has the DNA TGTGCTAGTGGCAAGCGGGAAGAGACTGAAGCTTTCTTT. This sequence encodes CASGKREETEAFF. The chain carries TRBV12-5 and TRBJ1-1; D unresolved. This CDR3 comprises 13 residues. Trimming shortened V by 6 bases and J by 5 bases, and 13 bases separated the two germline ends. Germline CDR1 LGHNT, CDR2 FRNRAP. Full variable domain (missing parts from reference TRBV12-5 and TRBJ1-1): DARVTQTPRHKVTEMGQEVTMRCQPILGHNTVFWYRQTMMQGLELLAYFRNRAPLDDSGMPKDRFSAEMPDATLATLKIQPSEPRDSAVYFCASGKREETEAFFGQGTRLTVV.

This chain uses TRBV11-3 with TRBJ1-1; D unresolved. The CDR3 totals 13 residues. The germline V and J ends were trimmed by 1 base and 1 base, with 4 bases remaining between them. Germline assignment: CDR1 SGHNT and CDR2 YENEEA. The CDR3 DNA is TGTGCCAGCAGCTTAGGTGCGAACACTGAAGCTTTCTTT. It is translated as CASSLGANTEAFF.

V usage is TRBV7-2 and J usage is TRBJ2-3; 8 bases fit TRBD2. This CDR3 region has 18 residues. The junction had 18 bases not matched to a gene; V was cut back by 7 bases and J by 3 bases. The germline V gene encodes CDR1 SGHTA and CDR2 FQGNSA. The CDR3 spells CASTQRGPQRGRTDTQYF. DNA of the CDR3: TGTGCCAGCACCCAGAGGGGACCTCAGCGGGGGAGAACAGATACGCAGTATTTT.

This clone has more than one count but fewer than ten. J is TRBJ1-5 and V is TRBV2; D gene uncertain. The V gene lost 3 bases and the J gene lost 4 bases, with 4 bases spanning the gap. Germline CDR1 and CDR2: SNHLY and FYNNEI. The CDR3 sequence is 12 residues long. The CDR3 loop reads CASSDRNQPQHF. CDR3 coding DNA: TGTGCCAGCAGTGACAGGAATCAGCCCCAGCATTTT.

The CDR3 DNA is TGTGCCAGCAGCCCAGCGGGGACTGAAGCTTTCTTT. It translates to CASSPAGTEAFF. The V gene is TRBV11-2, the J gene TRBJ1-1; D is unresolved. Between the trimmed V and J ends, which lost 5 bases and 5 bases, there was a span of 9 bases. The germline CDR1 and CDR2 sequences are SGHAT and FQNNGV. CDR3 length: 12 amino acids.

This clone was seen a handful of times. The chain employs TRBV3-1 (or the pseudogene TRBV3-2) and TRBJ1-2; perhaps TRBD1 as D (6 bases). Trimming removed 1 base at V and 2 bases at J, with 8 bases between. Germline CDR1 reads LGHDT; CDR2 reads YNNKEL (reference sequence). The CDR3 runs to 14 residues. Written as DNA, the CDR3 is TGTGCCAGCAGCCAAGGGACAGAAAACTATGGCTACACCTTC. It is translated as CASSQGTENYGYTF.

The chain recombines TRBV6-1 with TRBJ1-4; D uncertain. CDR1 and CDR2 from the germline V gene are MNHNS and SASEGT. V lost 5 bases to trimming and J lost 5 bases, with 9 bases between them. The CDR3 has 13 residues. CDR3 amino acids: CASSFGENEKLFF. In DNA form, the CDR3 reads TGTGCCAGCAGTTTTGGGGAAAATGAAAAACTGTTTTTT.

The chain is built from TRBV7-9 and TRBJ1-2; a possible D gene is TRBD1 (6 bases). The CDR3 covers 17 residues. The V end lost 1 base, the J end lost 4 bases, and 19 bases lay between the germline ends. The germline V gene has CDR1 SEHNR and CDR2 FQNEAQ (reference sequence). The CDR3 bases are TGTGCCAGCAGCTTAGGGTTGTCGGGGGCTGGGGCCTATGGCTACACCTTC. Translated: CASSLGLSGAGAYGYTF.

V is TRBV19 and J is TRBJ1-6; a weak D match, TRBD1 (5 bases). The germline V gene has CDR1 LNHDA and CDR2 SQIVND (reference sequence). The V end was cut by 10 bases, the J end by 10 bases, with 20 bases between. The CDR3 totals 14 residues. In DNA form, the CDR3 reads TGTGCCACCCTAAGGAACAGGTTGGACTCACCCCTCCACTTT. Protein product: CATLRNRLDSPLHF.